Shown below are 13 T cell receptor beta chains from a single sample sequenced in a study of blood T cell dynamics during melanoma immunotherapy. Assay used: immunoSEQ multiplex PCR; TCRdb lists only in-frame clones, some missing. The table records about 6,000 clones, 80% of them present only once. Regarding time point: week 3, after first cycle of checkpoint inhibitor. The source was blood, collected from a patient treated with checkpoint blockade. These receptors all come from a human donor with melanoma.

The genes are TRBV6-5 and TRBJ2-3; D gene uncertain. Trimming cost V 2 bases and J 6 bases, with 12 bases left between them. Germline CDR1 MNHEY, CDR2 SVGAGI. This CDR3 has 14 amino acids. CDR3 amino acids: CASSYVGQDDTQYF. The CDR3 nucleotides read TGTGCCAGCAGTTACGTGGGCCAGGACGATACGCAGTATTTT.

This clone was picked up a small number of times. The V call is TRBV30, the J call TRBJ1-2, with TRBD1 as a possible D gene (5 bases). The V end was cut by 0 bases, the J end by 8 bases, with 25 bases between. The CDR3 loop spans 17 amino acids. CDR1 is GTSNPN and CDR2 is SVGIG in the germline V gene (reference sequence). The CDR3 reads CAWSVSGVATNLRGYTF. The CDR3 DNA follows: TGTGCCTGGAGTGTATCGGGGGTCGCCACAAACCTCAGGGGCTACACCTTC. The entire variable domain, with the rest obtained from reference TRBV30 and TRBJ1-2, is as follows: SQTIHQWPATLVQPVGSPLSLECTVEGTSNPNLYWYRQAAGRGLQLLFYSVGIGQISSEVPQNLSASRPQDRQFILSSKKLLLSDSGFYLCAWSVSGVATNLRGYTFGSGTRLTVV.

The V gene is TRBV27, the J gene TRBJ2-2; maybe TRBD2 (5 bases). CDR1 and CDR2 from the germline V gene are MNHEY and SMNVEV (reference sequence). Trimming pared 7 bases from V and 0 bases from J, leaving 9 bases between. This CDR3 comprises 14 residues. The CDR3: CASMGVANTGELFF. CDR3 nucleotides: TGTGCCAGCATGGGAGTCGCGAACACCGGGGAGCTGTTTTTT.

A single count supports this clone. J is TRBJ2-3 and V is TRBV5-4; D ambiguous. CDR1 is SGHNT and CDR2 is YYREEE in the germline V gene (reference sequence). The CDR3 is 12 amino acids. V was clipped by 3 bases and J by 5 bases, with 7 bases between them. Here the CDR3 reads CASSSKVDTQYF. DNA for the CDR3: TGTGCCAGCAGCTCTAAAGTAGATACGCAGTATTTT.

This sequence joins TRBV4-1 and TRBJ1-2, with 9 bases aligning to TRBD1. Per the germline V gene, CDR1 is MGHRA and CDR2 is YSYEKL. This CDR3 region has 15 residues. J gave up 1 base and V 0 bases, and 0 bases lay outside the gene matches. The CDR3 protein is CASSQEGQGNYGYTF. CDR3 sequence (DNA): TGCGCCAGCAGCCAAGAGGGACAGGGTAACTATGGCTACACCTTC.

This rearrangement joins TRBV6-6 to TRBJ2-7; 12 bases match TRBD1. CDR1 is MNHNY and CDR2 is SVGAGI in the germline V gene (reference sequence). The CDR3 extends over 15 amino acids. The V gene end was trimmed by 6 bases and the J gene end by 3 bases; junction bases not matched to a gene: 6. CDR3 protein: CASRRGQGALYEQYF. DNA for the CDR3: TGTGCCAGCAGGAGGGGACAGGGGGCCCTCTACGAGCAGTACTTC.

V gene TRBV18 combines with J gene TRBJ2-2, with D unclear. Trimming left V 0 bases short and J 5 bases short, with 10 bases between. The CDR3 spans 15 residues. CDR1 and CDR2 (germline): KGHSH, LQKENI. CDR3 DNA: TGTGCCAGCTCACCACCCTCGTTAGGGACCGGGGAGCTGTTTTTT. This translates into CASSPPSLGTGELFF. Looking up the rest from reference TRBV18 and TRBJ2-2 gives the full variable domain: NAGVMQNPRHLVRRRGQEARLRCSPMKGHSHVYWYRQLPEEGLKFMVYLQKENIIDESGMPKERFSAEFPKEGPSILRIQQVVRGDSAAYFCASSPPSLGTGELFFGEGSRLTVL.

This chain links TRBV5-1 with TRBJ1-4, with D maybe TRBD1 (6 bases). Trimming cost V 4 bases and J 5 bases, with 12 bases left between them. Germline V lookup: CDR1 SGHRS, CDR2 YFSETQ. The CDR3 runs to 14 residues. The CDR3 sequence is CASSNRVGNEKLFF. CDR3 bases: TGCGCCAGCAGCAACAGGGTCGGGAATGAAAAACTGTTTTTT.

The rearrangement joins TRBV19 to TRBJ1-2; D unclear. The germline V gene has CDR1 LNHDA and CDR2 SQIVND (reference sequence). The CDR3 loop spans 13 amino acids. V was pared by 4 bases and J by 2 bases, with 8 bases between. The CDR3 spells CASSTDRNYGYTF. CDR3 bases: TGTGCCAGTAGTACGGACCGAAACTATGGCTACACCTTC.

The gene calls are TRBV6-1 and TRBJ1-2, with 8 positions matching TRBD1. The CDR3 is made up of 12 amino acids. Trimming removed 10 bases from V and 5 bases from J; junction bases left unmatched: 6. CDR1 is MNHNS and CDR2 is SASEGT in the germline V gene. The chain's CDR3 is CATSGQGYGYTF. The CDR3 region has the DNA TGTGCCACCTCAGGACAGGGTTATGGCTACACCTTC.

The rearrangement links TRBV2 to TRBJ2-2, with D hard to call. V gave up 5 bases and J gave up 2 bases, with 12 bases separating them. CDR3 length: 15 amino acids. The germline CDR1 and CDR2 sequences are SNHLY and FYNNEI. CDR3 nucleotide sequence: TGTGCCAGCAGTCCCTGGGCCGTTAACACCGGGGAGCTGTTTTTT. Protein product: CASSPWAVNTGELFF.

For this clone: Given a far larger clone just one base away, this is likely a sequencing read error. The chain is built from TRBV5-5 and TRBJ1-2, with D unclear. The CDR3 is 12 residues long. From germline, CDR1 is SGHKS and CDR2 YYEKEE (reference sequence). V was cut by 1 base and J by 7 bases, with 8 bases left in between. This chain's CDR3 is CASSLWWVGYTF. DNA for the CDR3: TGTGCCAGCAGCTTGTGGTGGGTTGGCTACACCTTC.

J is TRBJ1-3 and V is TRBV18; D might be TRBD1 (5 bases). The germline CDR1 and CDR2 sequences are KGHSH and LQKENI. V gave up 5 bases and J gave up 0 bases, with 8 bases separating them. The CDR3 extends over 14 amino acids. CDR3 coding DNA: TGTGCCAGCTCAGAGACAGACTCTGGAAACACCATATATTTT. Translating gives CASSETDSGNTIYF.